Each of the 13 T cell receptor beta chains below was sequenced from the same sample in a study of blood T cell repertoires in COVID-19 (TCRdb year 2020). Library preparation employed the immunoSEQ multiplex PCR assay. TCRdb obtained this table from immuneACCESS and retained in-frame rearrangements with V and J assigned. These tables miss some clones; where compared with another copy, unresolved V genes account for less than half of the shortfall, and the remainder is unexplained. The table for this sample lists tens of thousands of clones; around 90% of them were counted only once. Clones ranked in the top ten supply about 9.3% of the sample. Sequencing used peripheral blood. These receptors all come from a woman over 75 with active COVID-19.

CDR3 nucleotide sequence: TGTGCCAGCAGTTCCCCAGGATCTATCTCTGGAAACACCATATATTTT. Translation gives CASSSPGSISGNTIYF. V is TRBV6-5 and J is TRBJ1-3; D uncertain. V was pared by 4 bases and J by 0 bases, with 13 bases between. The CDR3 is 16 amino acids. Germline V gene data show CDR1 as MNHEY and CDR2 as SVGAGI.

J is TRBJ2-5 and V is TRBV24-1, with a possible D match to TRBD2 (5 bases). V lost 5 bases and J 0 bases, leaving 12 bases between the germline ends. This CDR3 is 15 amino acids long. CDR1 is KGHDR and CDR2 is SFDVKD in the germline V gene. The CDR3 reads CATSAAEDYQETQYF. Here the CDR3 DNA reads TGTGCCACCAGTGCCGCGGAGGACTACCAAGAGACCCAGTACTTC.

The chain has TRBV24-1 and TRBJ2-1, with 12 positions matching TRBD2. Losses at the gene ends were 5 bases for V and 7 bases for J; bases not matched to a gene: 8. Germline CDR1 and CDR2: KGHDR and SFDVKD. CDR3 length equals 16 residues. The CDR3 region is CATSVLTSGSMNEQFF. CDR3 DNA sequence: TGTGCCACCAGTGTCCTGACTAGCGGGAGTATGAATGAGCAGTTCTTC.

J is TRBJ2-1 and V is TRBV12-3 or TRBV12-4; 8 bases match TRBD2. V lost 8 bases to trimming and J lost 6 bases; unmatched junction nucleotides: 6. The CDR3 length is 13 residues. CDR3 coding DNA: TGTGCCAGCCATAGCGGGACCCCCAATGAGCAGTTCTTC. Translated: CASHSGTPNEQFF.

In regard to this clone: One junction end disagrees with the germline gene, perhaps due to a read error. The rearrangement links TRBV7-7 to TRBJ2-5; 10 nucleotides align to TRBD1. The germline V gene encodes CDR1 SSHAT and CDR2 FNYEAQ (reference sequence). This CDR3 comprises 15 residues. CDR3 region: CASSLGDRGGETQYF. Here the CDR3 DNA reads TGTGCTAGCAGCTTAGGGGACAGGGGAGGAGAGACCCAGTACTTC. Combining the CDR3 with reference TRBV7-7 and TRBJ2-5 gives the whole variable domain GAGVSQSPRYKVTKRGQDVTLRCDPISSHATLYWYQQALGQGPEFLTYFNYEAQPDKSGLPSDRFSAERPEGSISTLTIQRTEQRDSAMYRCASSLGDRGGETQYFGPGTRLLVL.

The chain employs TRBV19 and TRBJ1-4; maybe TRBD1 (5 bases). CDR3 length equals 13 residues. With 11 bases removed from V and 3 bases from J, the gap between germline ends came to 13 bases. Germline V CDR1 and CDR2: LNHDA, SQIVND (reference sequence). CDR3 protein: CASGGGSNEKLFF. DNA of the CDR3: TGTGCCTCGGGCGGGGGTTCTAATGAAAAACTGTTTTTT.

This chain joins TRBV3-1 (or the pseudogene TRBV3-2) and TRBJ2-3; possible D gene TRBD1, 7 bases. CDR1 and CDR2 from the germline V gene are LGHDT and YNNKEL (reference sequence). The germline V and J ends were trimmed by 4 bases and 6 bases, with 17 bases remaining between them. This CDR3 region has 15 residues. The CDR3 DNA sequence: TGTGCCAGCAGCCTACCAGGCAGGGGGGCCGATACGCAGTATTTT. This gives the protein CASSLPGRGADTQYF.

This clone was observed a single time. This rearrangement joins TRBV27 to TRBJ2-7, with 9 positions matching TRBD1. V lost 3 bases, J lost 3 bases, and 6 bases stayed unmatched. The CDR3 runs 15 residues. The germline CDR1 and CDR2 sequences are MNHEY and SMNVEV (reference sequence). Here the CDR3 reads CASSFLGQGDYEQYF. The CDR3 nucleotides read TGTGCCAGCAGTTTTTTGGGACAGGGCGACTACGAGCAGTACTTC.

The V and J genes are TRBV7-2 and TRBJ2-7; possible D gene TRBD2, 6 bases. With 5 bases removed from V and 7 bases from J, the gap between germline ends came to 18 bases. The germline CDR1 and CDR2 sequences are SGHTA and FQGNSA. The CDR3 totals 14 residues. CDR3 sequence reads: CASSPGGNPGEQYF. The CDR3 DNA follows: TGTGCCAGCAGCCCCGGCGGGAACCCGGGGGAGCAGTACTTC.

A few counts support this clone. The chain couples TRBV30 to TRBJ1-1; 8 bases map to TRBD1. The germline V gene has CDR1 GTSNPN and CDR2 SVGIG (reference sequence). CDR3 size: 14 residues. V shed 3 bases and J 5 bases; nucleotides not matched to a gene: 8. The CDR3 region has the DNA TGTGCCTGGAGCGGGGACAGGAAGAGGACTGAAGCTTTCTTT. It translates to CAWSGDRKRTEAFF.

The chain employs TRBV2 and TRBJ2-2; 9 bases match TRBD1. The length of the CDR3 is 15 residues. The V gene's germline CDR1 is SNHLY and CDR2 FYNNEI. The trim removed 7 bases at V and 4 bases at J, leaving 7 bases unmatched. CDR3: CASTPGTGTTGELFF. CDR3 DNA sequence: TGTGCCAGCACCCCTGGGACAGGGACCACCGGGGAGCTGTTTTTT.

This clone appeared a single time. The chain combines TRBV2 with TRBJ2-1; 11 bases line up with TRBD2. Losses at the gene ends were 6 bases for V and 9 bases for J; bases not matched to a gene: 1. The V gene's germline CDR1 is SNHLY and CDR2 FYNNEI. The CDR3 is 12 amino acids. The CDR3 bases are TGTGCCAGCAGGGGACTAGCGGTTGAGCAGTTCTTC. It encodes CASRGLAVEQFF.

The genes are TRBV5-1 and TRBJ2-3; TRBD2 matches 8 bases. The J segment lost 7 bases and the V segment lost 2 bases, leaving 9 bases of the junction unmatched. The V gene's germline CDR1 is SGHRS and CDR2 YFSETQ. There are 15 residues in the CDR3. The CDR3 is CASSFLSGAFYTQYF. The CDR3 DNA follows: TGCGCCAGCAGCTTCCTTAGCGGGGCCTTTTATACGCAGTATTTT. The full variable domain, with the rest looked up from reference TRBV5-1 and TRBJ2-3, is KAGVTQTPRYLIKTRGQQVTLSCSPISGHRSVSWYQQTPGQGLQFLFEYFSETQRNKGNFPGRFSGRQFSNSRSEMNVSTLELGDSALYLCASSFLSGAFYTQYFGPGTRLTVL.